This entry features one T cell receptor (beta chain) sequence. Trimming removed 4 bases from V and 5 bases from J, with 17 bases in between. The V gene's germline CDR1 is LNHDA and CDR2 SQIVND (reference sequence). The CDR3 is 15 residues long. This sample is drawn from a study of PD-1 blockade in classical Hodgkin lymphoma. Here immunoSEQ multiplex PCR was the method, and the copy in TCRdb shows in-frame clones only, minus some. The repertoire holds about 24,000 clones, with around 83% as singletons. All patients relapsed after autologous stem cell transplantation, and brentuximab vedotin exposure varied. Purified CD4+ T cells were obtained from thawed PBMCs through magnetic negative selection.

V usage is TRBV19 and J usage is TRBJ2-5, with D possibly being TRBD2 (6 bases). The sample here was CD4+ T cells from blood, taken at baseline. This sequence was found in a human donor with classical Hodgkin lymphoma. The CDR3 DNA sequence: TGTGCCAGTAGTACCCCGGTGGGAGGCTCGGAGACCCAGTACTTC. Translation: CASSTPVGGSETQYF.